Detailed here is one TCR beta chain. Data came from immunoSEQ multiplex PCR; TCRdb stores just in-frame clones and leaves some out. The sample has 210,000 or so clones, roughly 73% seen once; the top ten hold around 2.8%. The CDR3 loop spans 16 amino acids. Germline V gene sequence: CDR1 SGHNT, CDR2 YYREEE (reference sequence). The V gene lost 1 base and the J gene lost 8 bases, with 19 bases spanning the gap. The sample is drawn from a study of blood T cell repertoires in COVID-19. The V call is TRBV5-4, the J call TRBJ2-1; possible D gene TRBD1, 6 bases. Sequenced input: peripheral blood. This clonotype originated in a woman of 80 years or more with active or convalescent COVID-19. CDR3 bases: TGTGCCAGCAGCTTGAATATCTTTAGGGGGTTGCATGAGCAGTTCTTC. Translated: CASSLNIFRGLHEQFF.